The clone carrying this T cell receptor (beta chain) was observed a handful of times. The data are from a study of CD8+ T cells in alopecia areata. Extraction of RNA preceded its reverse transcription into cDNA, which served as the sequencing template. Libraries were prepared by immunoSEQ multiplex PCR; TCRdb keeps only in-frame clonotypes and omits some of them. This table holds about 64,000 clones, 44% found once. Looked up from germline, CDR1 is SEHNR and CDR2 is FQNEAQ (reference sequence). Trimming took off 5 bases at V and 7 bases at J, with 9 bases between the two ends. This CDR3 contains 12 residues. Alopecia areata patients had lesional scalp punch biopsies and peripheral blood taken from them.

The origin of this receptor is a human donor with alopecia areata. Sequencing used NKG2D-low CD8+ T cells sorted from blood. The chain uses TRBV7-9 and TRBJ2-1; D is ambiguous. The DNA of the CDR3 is TGTGCCAGCAGCCTCTCCTCGAATGAGCAGTTCTTC. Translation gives CASSLSSNEQFF.